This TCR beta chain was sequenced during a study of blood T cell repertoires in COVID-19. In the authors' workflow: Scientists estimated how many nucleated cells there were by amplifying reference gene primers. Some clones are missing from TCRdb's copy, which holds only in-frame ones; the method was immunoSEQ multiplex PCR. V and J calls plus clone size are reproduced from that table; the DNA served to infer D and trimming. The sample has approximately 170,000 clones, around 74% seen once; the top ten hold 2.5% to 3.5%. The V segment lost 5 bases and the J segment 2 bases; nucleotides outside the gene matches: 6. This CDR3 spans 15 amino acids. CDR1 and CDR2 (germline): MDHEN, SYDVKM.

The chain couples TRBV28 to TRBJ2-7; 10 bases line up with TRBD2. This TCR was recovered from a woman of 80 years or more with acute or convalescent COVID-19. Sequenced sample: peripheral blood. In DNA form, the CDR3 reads TGTGCCAGCAGTCCCCGGCTAGCGGGAGCCTACGAGCAGTACTTC. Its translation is CASSPRLAGAYEQYF.